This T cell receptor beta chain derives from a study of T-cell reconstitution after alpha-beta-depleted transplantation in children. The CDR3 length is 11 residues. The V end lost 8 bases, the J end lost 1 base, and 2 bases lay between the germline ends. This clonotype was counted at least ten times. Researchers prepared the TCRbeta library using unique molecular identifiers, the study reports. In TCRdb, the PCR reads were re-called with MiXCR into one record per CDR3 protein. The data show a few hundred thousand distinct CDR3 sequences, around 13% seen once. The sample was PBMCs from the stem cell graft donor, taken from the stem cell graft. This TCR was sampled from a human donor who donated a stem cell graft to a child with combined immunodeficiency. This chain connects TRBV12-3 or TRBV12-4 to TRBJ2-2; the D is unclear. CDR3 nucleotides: TGTGCCAGCGGGAACACCGGGGAGCTGTTTTTT. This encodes CASGNTGELFF.